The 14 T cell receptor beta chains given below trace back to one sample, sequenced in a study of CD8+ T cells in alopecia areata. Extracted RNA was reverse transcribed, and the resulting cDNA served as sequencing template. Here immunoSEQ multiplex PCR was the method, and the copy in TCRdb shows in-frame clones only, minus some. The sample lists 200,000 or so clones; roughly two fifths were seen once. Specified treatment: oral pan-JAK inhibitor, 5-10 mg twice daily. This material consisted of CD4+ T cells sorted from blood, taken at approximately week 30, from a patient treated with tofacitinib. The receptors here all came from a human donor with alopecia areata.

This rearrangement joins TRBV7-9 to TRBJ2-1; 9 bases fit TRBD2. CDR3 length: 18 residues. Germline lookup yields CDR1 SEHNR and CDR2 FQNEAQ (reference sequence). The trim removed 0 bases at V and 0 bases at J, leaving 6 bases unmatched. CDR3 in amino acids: CASSLASGGRLSYNEQFF. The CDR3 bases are TGTGCCAGCAGCTTAGCAAGCGGGGGGCGTCTCTCCTACAATGAGCAGTTCTTC.

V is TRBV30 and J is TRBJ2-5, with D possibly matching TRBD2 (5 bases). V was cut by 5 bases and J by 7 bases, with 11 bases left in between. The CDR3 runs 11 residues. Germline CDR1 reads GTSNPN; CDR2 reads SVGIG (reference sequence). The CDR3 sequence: CAWEEARTQYF. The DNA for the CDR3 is TGTGCCTGGGAGGAGGCGAGGACCCAGTACTTC.

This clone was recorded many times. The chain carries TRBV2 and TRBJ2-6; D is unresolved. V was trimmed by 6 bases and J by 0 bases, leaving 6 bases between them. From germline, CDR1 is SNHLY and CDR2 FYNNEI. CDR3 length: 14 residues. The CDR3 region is CASRMDSGANVLTF. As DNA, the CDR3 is TGTGCCAGCAGGATGGACTCTGGGGCCAACGTCCTGACTTTC.

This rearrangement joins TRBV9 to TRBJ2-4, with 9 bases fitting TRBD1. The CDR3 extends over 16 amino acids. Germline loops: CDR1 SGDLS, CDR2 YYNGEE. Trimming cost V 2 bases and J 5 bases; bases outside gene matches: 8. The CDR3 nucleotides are TGTGCCAGCAGCGTCGAGAGCGGGGACAGGGAAAACATTCAGTACTTC. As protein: CASSVESGDRENIQYF.

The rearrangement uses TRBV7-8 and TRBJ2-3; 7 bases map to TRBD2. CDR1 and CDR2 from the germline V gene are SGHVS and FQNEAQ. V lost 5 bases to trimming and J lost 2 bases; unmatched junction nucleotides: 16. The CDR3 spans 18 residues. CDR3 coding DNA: TGTGCCAGCAGCCATGTCCGGGCGTCGAGCGGGGTCACAGATACGCAGTATTTT. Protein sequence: CASSHVRASSGVTDTQYF.

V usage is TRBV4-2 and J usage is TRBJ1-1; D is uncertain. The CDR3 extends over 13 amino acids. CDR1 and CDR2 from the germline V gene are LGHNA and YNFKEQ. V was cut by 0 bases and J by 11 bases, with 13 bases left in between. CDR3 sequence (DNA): TGTGCCAGCAGCCAAGATTTGGAACACGGGGCTTTCTTT. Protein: CASSQDLEHGAFF.

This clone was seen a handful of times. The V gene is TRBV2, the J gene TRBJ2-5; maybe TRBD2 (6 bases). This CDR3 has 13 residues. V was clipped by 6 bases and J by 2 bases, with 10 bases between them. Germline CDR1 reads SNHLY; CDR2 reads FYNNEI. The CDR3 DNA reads TGTGCCAGCAGGCGGGACGGACAAGAGACCCAGTACTTC. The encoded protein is CASRRDGQETQYF.

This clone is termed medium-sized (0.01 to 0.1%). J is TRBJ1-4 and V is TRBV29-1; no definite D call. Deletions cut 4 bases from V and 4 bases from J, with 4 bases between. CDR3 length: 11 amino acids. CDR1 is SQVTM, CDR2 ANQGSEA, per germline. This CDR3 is CSVADNEKLFF. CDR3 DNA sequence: TGCAGCGTTGCGGATAATGAAAAACTGTTTTTT. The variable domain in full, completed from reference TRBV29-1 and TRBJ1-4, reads SAVISQKPSRDICQRGTSLTIQCQVDSQVTMMFWYRQQPGQSLTLIATANQGSEATYESGFVIDKFPISRPNLTFSTLTVSNMSPEDSSIYLCSVADNEKLFFGSGTQLSVL.

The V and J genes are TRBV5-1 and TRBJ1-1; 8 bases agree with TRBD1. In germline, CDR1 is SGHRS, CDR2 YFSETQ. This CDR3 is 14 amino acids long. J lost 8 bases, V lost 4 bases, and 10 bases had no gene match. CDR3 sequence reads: CASSLTGARSEAFF. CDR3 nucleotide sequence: TGCGCCAGCAGCCTGACAGGGGCTCGGTCGGAAGCTTTCTTT.

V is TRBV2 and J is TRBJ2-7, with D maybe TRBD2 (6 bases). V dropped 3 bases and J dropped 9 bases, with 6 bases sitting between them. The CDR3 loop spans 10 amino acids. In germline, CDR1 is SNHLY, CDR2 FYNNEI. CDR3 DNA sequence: TGTGCCAGCAGTGAGGAGGGGCAGTACTTC. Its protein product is CASSEEGQYF.

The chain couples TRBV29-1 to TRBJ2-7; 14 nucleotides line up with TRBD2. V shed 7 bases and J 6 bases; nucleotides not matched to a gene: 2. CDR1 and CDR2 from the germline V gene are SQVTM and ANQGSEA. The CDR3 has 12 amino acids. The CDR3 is CSAGLAGGEQYF. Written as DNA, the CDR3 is TGCAGCGCCGGACTAGCGGGAGGCGAGCAGTACTTC.

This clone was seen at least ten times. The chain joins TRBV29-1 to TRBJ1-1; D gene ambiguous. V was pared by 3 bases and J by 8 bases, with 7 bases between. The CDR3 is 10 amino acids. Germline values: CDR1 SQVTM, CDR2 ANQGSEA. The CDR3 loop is CSVDPGEAFF. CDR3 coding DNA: TGCAGCGTTGACCCAGGAGAAGCTTTCTTT. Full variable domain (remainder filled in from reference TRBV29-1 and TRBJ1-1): SAVISQKPSRDICQRGTSLTIQCQVDSQVTMMFWYRQQPGQSLTLIATANQGSEATYESGFVIDKFPISRPNLTFSTLTVSNMSPEDSSIYLCSVDPGEAFFGQGTRLTVV.

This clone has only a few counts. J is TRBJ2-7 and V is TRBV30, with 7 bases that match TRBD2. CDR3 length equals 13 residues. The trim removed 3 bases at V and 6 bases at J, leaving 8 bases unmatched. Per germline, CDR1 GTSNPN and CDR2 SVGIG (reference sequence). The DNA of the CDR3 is TGTGCCTGGAGCTCTAGAGGGGAGGGCGAGCAGTACTTC. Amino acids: CAWSSRGEGEQYF. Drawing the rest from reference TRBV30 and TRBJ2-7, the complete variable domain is SQTIHQWPATLVQPVGSPLSLECTVEGTSNPNLYWYRQAAGRGLQLLFYSVGIGQISSEVPQNLSASRPQDRQFILSSKKLLLSDSGFYLCAWSSRGEGEQYFGPGTRLTVT.

As DNA, the CDR3 is TGTGCCAGCAGCCTAAAAGGGGACGGTGGCTACACCTTC. It is translated as CASSLKGDGGYTF. The chain carries TRBV7-3 and TRBJ1-2, with a possible D match to TRBD1 (5 bases). Trimming cost V 5 bases and J 7 bases, with 14 bases left between them. Germline V gives CDR1 SGHTA, CDR2 FQGTGA. The length of the CDR3 is 13 residues.